A single sample is the source of the 20 T cell receptor beta chains below, sequenced in a study of cytomegalovirus exposure and HLA in healthy donors. The study ran its PCR with 60 Vbeta and 13 Jbeta primers. Some clones are missing from TCRdb's copy, which holds only in-frame ones; the method was immunoSEQ multiplex PCR. The sample has about 88,000 clones, 55% to 75% seen once. The sequenced sample was PBMCs. These receptors were obtained from a man in his fifties or sixties in good health and CMV-seronegative.

There are a few counts of this clone. Other nucleotide sequences from this sample produce the same CDR3. The chain combines TRBV11-1 with TRBJ2-1, with 7 bases lining up with TRBD1. CDR3 length equals 16 residues. Germline CDR1 reads SGHAT; CDR2 reads FQDESV (reference sequence). J lost 4 bases, V lost 2 bases, and 8 bases had no gene match. The CDR3: CASSLRRAQGYNEQFF. CDR3 nucleotide sequence: TGTGCCAGCAGCTTACGCCGGGCACAGGGGTACAATGAGCAGTTCTTC.

This clone was seen once. A junction end diverges from the germline sequence, so it may reflect a read error. The rearrangement uses TRBV7-7 and TRBJ2-5, with D uncertain. CDR1 SSHAT and CDR2 FNYEAQ come from the germline V gene (reference sequence). The CDR3 loop spans 13 amino acids. For the CDR3, the DNA is TGTGCTAGCAGCTTCAAAAACCAAGAGACCCAGTACTTC. The encoded protein is CASSFKNQETQYF. Combining the CDR3 with reference TRBV7-7 and TRBJ2-5 gives the whole variable domain GAGVSQSPRYKVTKRGQDVTLRCDPISSHATLYWYQQALGQGPEFLTYFNYEAQPDKSGLPSDRFSAERPEGSISTLTIQRTEQRDSAMYRCASSFKNQETQYFGPGTRLLVL.

This clone was recorded a few times. The chain carries TRBV5-1 and TRBJ2-1; D unresolved. Trimming removed 1 base at V and 5 bases at J, with 13 bases between. CDR1 SGHRS and CDR2 YFSETQ come from the germline V gene. This CDR3 is 15 amino acids long. DNA for the CDR3: TGCGCCAGCAGCTTGATCCCGGGTCGGGACAATGAGCAGTTCTTC. Protein sequence: CASSLIPGRDNEQFF.

The chain is built from TRBV11-3 and TRBJ2-1; 7 bases line up with TRBD1. With V trimmed by 5 bases and J by 5 bases, 9 bases remained unmatched. The CDR3 sequence is 15 residues long. Germline V gene sequence: CDR1 SGHNT, CDR2 YENEEA. In DNA, the CDR3 is TGTGCCAGCAGCCTACAGGGGAAGGCCAACAATGAGCAGTTCTTC. Translating gives CASSLQGKANNEQFF. The full variable domain, with the rest looked up from reference TRBV11-3 and TRBJ2-1, is EAGVVQSPRYKIIEKKQPVAFWCNPISGHNTLYWYLQNLGQGPELLIRYENEEAVDDSQLPKDRFSAERLKGVDSTLKIQPAELGDSAVYLCASSLQGKANNEQFFGPGTRLTVL.

This chain links TRBV2 with TRBJ1-4; TRBD1 matches 9 bases. Germline assignment: CDR1 SNHLY and CDR2 FYNNEI. V lost 5 bases, J lost 6 bases, and 4 bases stayed unmatched. The CDR3 consists of 14 residues. The CDR3 sequence: CASSRTGADEKLFF. CDR3 nucleotide sequence: TGTGCCAGCAGTCGGACAGGGGCGGATGAAAAACTGTTTTTT.

This clone was recorded a few times. The chain employs TRBV7-3 and TRBJ2-3; 14 positions match TRBD2. Trimming at V came to 5 bases and at J to 6 bases, leaving 10 bases not matched to a gene. The CDR3 spans 17 residues. Germline CDR1 reads SGHTA; CDR2 reads FQGTGA. The CDR3 nucleotides read TGTGCCAGCAGCATTGGGACTAGCGGGGGTGCGGGGGATACGCAGTATTTT. This sequence encodes CASSIGTSGGAGDTQYF.

V and J are TRBV15 and TRBJ2-7; weak D call: TRBD1 (6 bases). CDR1 is LNHNV and CDR2 is YYDKDF in the germline V gene (reference sequence). The CDR3 has 15 residues. Trimming took 1 base from V and 0 from J, leaving 10 bases between them. This CDR3 reads CATSRGAGVSYEQYF. For the CDR3, the DNA is TGTGCCACCAGCAGAGGGGCAGGGGTCTCCTACGAGCAGTACTTC.

The CDR3, as DNA: TGTGCCTGGACTGTAGACGGGGAGACCCAGTACTTC. This translates into CAWTVDGETQYF. The chain uses TRBV30 and TRBJ2-5; no firm D call. The V and J ends lost 4 bases and 5 bases respectively, with 11 bases between them. The CDR3 length is 12 residues. Germline CDR1 and CDR2: GTSNPN and SVGIG (reference sequence).

The CDR3 region has the DNA TGTGCCAGTTCCCCCCCCGGACAGGGTGGCACCATATATTTT. It is translated as CASSPPGQGGTIYF. This chain joins TRBV19 and TRBJ1-3, with 8 bases that match TRBD1. Germline trimming cut 8 bases from V and 9 bases from J; bases unmatched to any gene: 12. This CDR3 has 14 residues. Germline V gene sequence: CDR1 LNHDA, CDR2 SQIVND (reference sequence).

This chain uses TRBV6-5 with TRBJ1-6; weak D call: TRBD1 (5 bases). Germline V lookup: CDR1 MNHEY, CDR2 SVGAGI. V lost 4 bases and J 7 bases, leaving 11 bases between the germline ends. This CDR3 region has 14 residues. DNA for the CDR3: TGTGCCAGCAGTTCCCAGGGAATCAATTCACCCCTCCACTTT. Translation gives CASSSQGINSPLHF.

This chain uses TRBV4-3 with TRBJ2-3; 10 positions match TRBD2. The CDR3 contains 17 residues. The V segment lost 0 bases and the J segment 6 bases; nucleotides outside the gene matches: 9. Germline loops: CDR1 LGHNA, CDR2 YSLEER. Here the CDR3 DNA reads TGCGCCAGCAGCCAAGATACAGCGGGGGGGCTGGGTGATACGCAGTATTTT. Encoded protein: CASSQDTAGGLGDTQYF.

The chain recombines TRBV6-6 with TRBJ2-7; D possibly corresponds to TRBD2 (5 bases). Trimming pared 0 bases from V and 0 bases from J, leaving 9 bases between. The CDR3 runs 15 residues. Germline-derived CDR1 and CDR2 are MNHNY and SVGAGI (reference sequence). The CDR3 reads CASSYSPGSSYEQYF. The CDR3 DNA sequence: TGTGCCAGCAGTTACTCGCCGGGAAGCTCCTACGAGCAGTACTTC.

The chain recombines TRBV19 with TRBJ2-3; 9 bases agree with TRBD1. Unmatched junction bases numbered 1, after V lost 5 bases and J lost 1 base. Germline CDR1 LNHDA, CDR2 SQIVND (reference sequence). CDR3 length: 14 amino acids. In DNA form, the CDR3 reads TGTGCCAGTAGTCGGGACAGGGGCACAGATACGCAGTATTTT. Translated, it gives CASSRDRGTDTQYF.

The sample holds a few counts of this clone. The chain has TRBV9 and TRBJ2-1; 11 bases match TRBD2. This CDR3 spans 16 amino acids. The J segment lost 4 bases and the V segment lost 4 bases, leaving 7 bases of the junction unmatched. Germline loops: CDR1 SGDLS, CDR2 YYNGEE. The CDR3 protein is CASSIGGLAVYNEQFF. The CDR3 nucleotides read TGTGCCAGCAGCATCGGGGGACTAGCGGTTTACAATGAGCAGTTCTTC.

The rearrangement links TRBV6-6 to TRBJ2-7, with 8 bases that match TRBD1. Germline V CDR1 and CDR2: MNHNY, SVGAGI (reference sequence). Unmatched junction bases numbered 13, after V lost 5 bases and J lost 7 bases. This CDR3 region has 15 residues. Written as DNA, the CDR3 is TGTGCCAGCAGTAAGGGACAGGTCAGGTGGGGGGAGCAGTACTTC. Its protein product is CASSKGQVRWGEQYF.

The rearrangement uses TRBV18 and TRBJ1-6; weak D call: TRBD1 (6 bases). The germline V and J ends were trimmed by 4 bases and 6 bases, with 13 bases remaining between them. The CDR3 covers 15 residues. Germline V gene data show CDR1 as KGHSH and CDR2 as LQKENI. CDR3 sequence (DNA): TGTGCCAGCTCACAAACCGGGACAACTAATTCACCCCTCCACTTT. Translated, it gives CASSQTGTTNSPLHF.

The chain employs TRBV2 and TRBJ1-2, with 9 bases aligning to TRBD1. Trimming at V came to 1 base and at J to 5 bases, leaving 11 bases not matched to a gene. Germline V gene sequence: CDR1 SNHLY, CDR2 FYNNEI. CDR3 length: 17 amino acids. In nucleotides, the CDR3 is TGTGCCAGCAGTGAAGGGGGGACAGGGCTTTTACGGTATGGCTACACCTTC. It specifies CASSEGGTGLLRYGYTF.

This chain links TRBV6-1 with TRBJ2-7; D may be TRBD2 (5 bases). This CDR3 is built from 13 residues. Germline V gene lookup returns CDR1 MNHNS and CDR2 SASEGT. The ends were cut back, 6 bases at V and 7 bases at J, with 16 bases in the middle. The CDR3 loop is CASRYAEAGEQYV. CDR3 coding DNA: TGTGCCAGCAGATATGCGGAGGCGGGTGAGCAGTACGTC.

This clone was found a few times. The rearrangement joins TRBV27 to TRBJ2-5, with 7 bases that match TRBD2. This CDR3 comprises 12 residues. V dropped 7 bases and J dropped 4; count of bases not matched to a gene: 3. In germline, CDR1 is MNHEY, CDR2 SMNVEV (reference sequence). The CDR3 DNA reads TGTGCCAGCACGACGGGAGGAGAGACCCAGTACTTC. It codes for CASTTGGETQYF.

The rearrangement joins TRBV4-2 to TRBJ1-6; D unresolved. Trimming cost V 1 base and J 9 bases, with 13 bases left between them. Germline V gene lookup returns CDR1 LGHNA and CDR2 YNFKEQ. The CDR3 consists of 15 residues. The CDR3 spells CASSQVAGKLSPLHF. Written as DNA, the CDR3 is TGTGCCAGCAGCCAAGTTGCCGGGAAGCTTTCACCCCTCCACTTT.